This T cell receptor beta chain was retrieved from a study of response to subunit inactivated influenza vaccine. V dropped 2 bases and J dropped 4 bases, with 11 bases sitting between them. Looked up from germline, CDR1 is MDHEN and CDR2 is SYDVKM. The CDR3 covers 14 residues. TCRdb reanalysed the RT-PCR reads using MiXCR and keeps one entry per CDR3 protein. The sample has some 540,000 distinct CDR3 sequences; around 25% are singletons. Another study also made use of these data, one on T cells expressing NK-cell markers. That publication notes: The cDNA for TCR beta came from 5'RACE template switching with UMIs. Five or six donors showed dominant NKG2C+ clonotypes comprising roughly 1.0-7.0% of their CD8+ T cells.

This receptor was taken from a man aged 45-65 years who received an inactivated influenza vaccine. The chain uses TRBV28 and TRBJ1-1, with D possibly matching TRBD1 (5 bases). The sequencing used CD4+ T cells sorted from PBMCs, collected about 11 days after vaccination. Here the CDR3 DNA reads TGTGCCAGCAGTTTACGGGGGTTGAGCACTGAAGCTTTCTTT. This sequence encodes CASSLRGLSTEAFF.